These T cell receptor beta chains were read from a single sample in a study of CD8+ T cells in alopecia areata. This table comes from immunoSEQ multiplex PCR, and its TCRdb copy is limited to in-frame clones, with some not included. The sample lists around 150,000 clones, about three fifths occurring once. This sample comprised CD4+ T cells sorted from blood, obtained at week 4, from a patient treated with tofacitinib. All receptors come from a human donor with alopecia areata. The CDR3 runs from the conserved cysteine through the conserved F or W. The D gene is left open where the match is weak. Expanded clones get a size class; other rows say once, few or many, or leave the size out.

V	size	J	D	DNA	CDR3
TRBV30	few	TRBJ1-5	NA	TGTGCCTGGAATGGGGAGGCAGGTCAGCCCCAGCATTTT	CAWNGEAGQPQHF
TRBV7-2	NA	TRBJ1-1	NA	TGTGCCAGCAGCTTAGTTCCAGAGAACACTGAAGCTTTCTTT	CASSLVPENTEAFF
TRBV9	NA	TRBJ2-1	NA	TGTGCCAGCAGCGTAGCGGTCGTCTCCTACAATGAGCAGTTCTTC	CASSVAVVSYNEQFF
TRBV30	once	TRBJ1-1	NA	TGTGCCTGGAGTGTGAAACAGGGTAACACTGAAGCTTTCTTT	CAWSVKQGNTEAFF
TRBV4-1	few	TRBJ1-2	TRBD1	TGCGCCAGCAGCCGACAGGGACAGGGCTATGGCTACACCTTC	CASSRQGQGYGYTF
TRBV2	NA	TRBJ1-6	NA	TGTGCCAGCAGGGACGCTAATTCACCCCTCCACTTT	CASRDANSPLHF
TRBV10-3	NA	TRBJ2-7	TRBD1	TGTGCCATCAGTGGGAAGACCGGGACAGGGCACGAGCAGTACTTC	CAISGKTGTGHEQYF
TRBV15	NA	TRBJ2-3	NA	TGTGCCACCAGCAGTGGGGCCCACACAGATACGCAGTATTTT	CATSSGAHTDTQYF
TRBV11-2	NA	TRBJ2-2	TRBD2	TGTGCCAGCAGCCCCGGGGGGGCGGGCACCGGGGAGCTGTTTTTT	CASSPGGAGTGELFF
TRBV5-1	NA	TRBJ2-4	TRBD2	TGCGCCAGCAGCTTGGTTCTAGCGGGGGACAAAAACATTCAGTACTTC	CASSLVLAGDKNIQYF
TRBV7-3	NA	TRBJ2-7	NA	TGTGCCAGCAGCCATAGCAGGGGGGCTAGATCCTACGAGCAGTACTTC	CASSHSRGARSYEQYF
TRBV29-1	few	TRBJ1-1	NA	TGCAGCGTGGGGGTGGGACGAGGCACTGAAGCTTTCTTT	CSVGVGRGTEAFF
TRBV30	NA	TRBJ1-2	NA	TGTGCCTGGAGAGACGGCTACACCTTC	CAWRDGYTF
TRBV5-6	NA	TRBJ2-1	TRBD1	TGTGCCAGCAGCGGGGACAGATACAATGAGCAGTTCTTC	CASSGDRYNEQFF
TRBV29-1	NA	TRBJ2-3	TRBD2	TGCAGCGTTGGGACTAGCGGCCGCACAGATACGCAGTATTTT	CSVGTSGRTDTQYF
TRBV30	NA	TRBJ1-1	TRBD1	TGTGCCTGGAGTGTACGATCAGGGGGGACTGAAGCTTTCTTT	CAWSVRSGGTEAFF
TRBV7-2	few	TRBJ2-7	NA	TGTGCCAGCAGCTTAAAAGTTCCCCCTGGCGAGCAGTACTTC	CASSLKVPPGEQYF
TRBV6-5	NA	TRBJ1-4	TRBD1	TGTGCCAGCAGACTTTCGACAGGGGGGAAACTGTTTTTT	CASRLSTGGKLFF
TRBV10-3	medium-sized	TRBJ2-2	NA	TGTGCCATCAGTGATCGCCAGCAGAACACCGGGGAGCTGTTTTTT	CAISDRQQNTGELFF
TRBV2	NA	TRBJ1-6	NA	TGTGCCAGCAGAGAGCAGGGTTCCTATAATTCACCCCTCCACTTT	CASREQGSYNSPLHF
TRBV7-3	few	TRBJ2-3	NA	TGTGCCAGCAGCCTGGGGTACACAGATACGCAGTATTTT	CASSLGYTDTQYF
TRBV29-1	NA	TRBJ2-5	NA	TGCAGCGTTGGGGAAGCTTCGGGCGGGGAGACCCAGTACTTC	CSVGEASGGETQYF
TRBV30	once	TRBJ1-6	NA	TGTGCCTGGAGTGGTCAGAGTAATTCACCCCTCCACTTT	CAWSGQSNSPLHF
TRBV30	NA	TRBJ2-5	NA	TGTGCCTGGAGCGCCCTGGGGGGCGGAGAGACCCAGTACTTC	CAWSALGGGETQYF
TRBV6-5	NA	TRBJ2-2	NA	TGTGCCAGCAGTTACTACCAGAACACCGGGGAGCTGTTTTTT	CASSYYQNTGELFF
TRBV5-4	NA	TRBJ1-1	TRBD1	TGTGCCAGCAGCTACACCGGGACAGGGGGCACTGAAGCTTTCTTT	CASSYTGTGGTEAFF
TRBV6-4	few	TRBJ2-1	TRBD2	TGTGCCAGCAGTGAAACCGCGGGGGGGCACAGTAATGAGCAGTTCTTC	CASSETAGGHSNEQFF
TRBV10-3	NA	TRBJ1-2	NA	TGTGCCATCAGACTCGCTATTGCCTCAGGGGTCGGCTACACCTTC	CAIRLAIASGVGYTF
TRBV30	NA	TRBJ2-5	NA	TGTGCCTGGAGTGCTAAAGAGACCCAGTACTTC	CAWSAKETQYF
TRBV29-1	NA	TRBJ1-4	NA	TGCAGCGTTGTGGCCGCGGCTGAAAAACTGTTTTTT	CSVVAAAEKLFF
TRBV5-1	NA	TRBJ1-2	NA	TGCGCCAGCCGACACGGCACCGTGGCTAACTATGGCTACACCTTC	CASRHGTVANYGYTF
TRBV11-2	NA	TRBJ1-5	NA	TGTGCCAGTTCGAGGGAGGGTCAGCCCCAGCATTTT	CASSREGQPQHF
TRBV27	NA	TRBJ1-5	NA	TGTGCCAGCAGTTTAAGGAGGGGTAGCAATCAGCCCCAGCATTTT	CASSLRRGSNQPQHF
TRBV25-1	once	TRBJ1-2	NA	TGTGCCAGCAGGGGCATCGGCTACACCTTC	CASRGIGYTF
TRBV30	once	TRBJ1-6	NA	TGTGCCTGGAGGCCCCAGGGGCAATATTCACCCCTCCACTTT	CAWRPQGQYSPLHF
TRBV6-5	NA	TRBJ2-5	NA	TGTGCCAGCCTGTCAGCGGGCCAAGAGACCCAGTACTTC	CASLSAGQETQYF
TRBV5-4	NA	TRBJ2-5	NA	TGTGCCAGCAGCTCGTCCCAGCCTGGGAAGACCCAGTACTTC	CASSSSQPGKTQYF
TRBV9	NA	TRBJ1-1	NA	TGTGCCAGCAGCGTAGCTACAGGCGGTTGGGCTTTCTTT	CASSVATGGWAFF
TRBV5-6	NA	TRBJ2-2	NA	TGTGCCAGCAGCTCCCTGGGACTGGCGAACACCGGGGAGCTGTTTTTT	CASSSLGLANTGELFF
TRBV7-9	NA	TRBJ2-7	NA	TGTGCCAGCAGCGGAGACAGCTACGAGCAGTACTTC	CASSGDSYEQYF
TRBV29-1	NA	TRBJ1-1	NA	TGCAGCGTTCTTGGGGGGCCGGACACTGAAGCTTTCTTT	CSVLGGPDTEAFF
TRBV6-5	NA	TRBJ2-2	TRBD2	TGTGCCAGCAGTTTGAGCGGGGGGGCCCCCGGGGAGCTGTTTTTT	CASSLSGGAPGELFF
TRBV30	NA	TRBJ1-2	NA	TGTGCCTGGAGTCGCGGGGCCACAACTTATGGCTACACCTTC	CAWSRGATTYGYTF
TRBV25-1	NA	TRBJ2-7	TRBD1	TGTGCCAGCAGTGATACGGGACAGGGGGCAGGCGAGCAGTACTTC	CASSDTGQGAGEQYF
TRBV4-2	NA	TRBJ2-6	NA	TGTGCCAGCAGCCAAGACCGGGACTCTGGGGCCAACGTCCTGACTTTC	CASSQDRDSGANVLTF
TRBV7-9	once	TRBJ2-5	NA	TGTGCCAGCAGCCCCCGGGACTTAGAGACCCAGTACTTC	CASSPRDLETQYF
TRBV30	NA	TRBJ1-1	NA	TGTGCCTGGAGCCCGGAGGGGGGAAGATTCTTT	CAWSPEGGRFF